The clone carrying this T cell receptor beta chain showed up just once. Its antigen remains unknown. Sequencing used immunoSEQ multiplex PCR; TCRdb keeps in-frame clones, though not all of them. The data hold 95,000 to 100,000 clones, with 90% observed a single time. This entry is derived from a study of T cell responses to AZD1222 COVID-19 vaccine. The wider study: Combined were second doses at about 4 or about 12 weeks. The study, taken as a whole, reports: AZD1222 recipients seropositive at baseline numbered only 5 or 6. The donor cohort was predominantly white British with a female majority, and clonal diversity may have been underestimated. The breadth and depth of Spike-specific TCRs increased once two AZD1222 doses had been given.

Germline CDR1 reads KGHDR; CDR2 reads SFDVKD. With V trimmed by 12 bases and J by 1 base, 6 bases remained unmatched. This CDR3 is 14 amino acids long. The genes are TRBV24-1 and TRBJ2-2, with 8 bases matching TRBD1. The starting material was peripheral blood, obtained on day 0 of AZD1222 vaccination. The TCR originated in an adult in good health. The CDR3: CAARDRMNTGELFF. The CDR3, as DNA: TGTGCCGCCCGGGACAGGATGAACACCGGGGAGCTGTTTTTT.